This entry features one T cell receptor (beta chain) sequence. The data were taken from a study of blood T cell repertoires in COVID-19. Study-level information: Italy, Spain and the United States were the sources of the convalescent and acute COVID-19 samples.

Original data processing: The assay estimated nucleated cells by amplifying reference gene primers. The method was immunoSEQ multiplex PCR; TCRdb's version includes in-frame clones alone and lacks a portion of them. V and J calls plus clone size are reproduced from that table; the DNA served to infer D and trimming. The repertoire holds 95,000 to 150,000 clones, around 79% seen once, with 2% to 2.5% in the top ten. Trimming shortened V by 2 bases and J by 4 bases, and 11 bases separated the two germline ends. The CDR3 spans 14 residues. Germline V gene sequence: CDR1 SGHTA, CDR2 FQGNSA. The sequencing input was peripheral blood. The origin of this receptor is a man between 65 and 85 years old with acute or convalescent COVID-19. This sequence joins TRBV7-2 and TRBJ1-1; D not resolved. For the CDR3, the DNA is TGTGCCAGCAGCTTAAGTCCAGTTATCACTGAAGCTTTCTTT. As protein: CASSLSPVITEAFF.